The next 28 T cell receptor beta chains were all read from a single sample in a study of blood T cells in healthy people across ages. The authors ran a second PCR of 7 to 11 cycles using a sample-barcoded 5' primer and a J-beta primer mix. MiXCR, run by TCRdb on the 5' RACE reads, gives a single entry per CDR3 protein. The table includes 1.2 million to 1.5 million distinct CDR3 sequences, 45% to 70% detected once. The sequenced sample was blood. These receptors were obtained from a man between 18 and 35 years old in good health.

V is TRBV15 and J is TRBJ1-2; no definite D call. Germline CDR1 and CDR2: LNHNV and YYDKDF (reference sequence). The CDR3 is 14 amino acids. V gave up 4 bases and J gave up 6 bases, with 15 bases separating them. This CDR3 is CATSKEGVLNGYTF. The DNA of the CDR3 is TGTGCCACCAGCAAAGAAGGAGTTCTTAATGGCTACACCTTC.

There are many counts of this clonotype. The V call is TRBV10-3, the J call TRBJ2-5, with TRBD2 matching over 11 bases. The ends lost 6 bases at V and 2 bases at J; junction bases unmatched: 2. The germline gives CDR1 ENHRY, CDR2 SYGVKD. The CDR3 length is 14 residues. CDR3 sequence: CAIRTSGEQETQYF. The CDR3 bases are TGTGCCATCAGGACTAGCGGGGAGCAAGAGACCCAGTACTTC.

The chain is built from TRBV4-2 and TRBJ1-4; D gene ambiguous. This CDR3 comprises 13 residues. Germline V lookup: CDR1 LGHNA, CDR2 YNFKEQ. V dropped 5 bases and J dropped 1 base, with 5 bases sitting between them. CDR3 region: CASSFQTNEKLFF. In nucleotides, the CDR3 is TGTGCCAGCAGCTTTCAAACTAATGAAAAACTGTTTTTT.

This chain uses TRBV12-3 or TRBV12-4 with TRBJ1-1; possible D gene TRBD1, 5 bases. The CDR3 consists of 16 residues. Trimming stripped 5 bases from V and 4 bases from J, with 20 bases between. The CDR3 bases are TGTGCCAGCAGTCTAGGGACCCCGGGGGGAAGCACTGAAGCTTTCTTT. Translating it yields CASSLGTPGGSTEAFF.

This rearrangement joins TRBV2 to TRBJ2-3; 9 nucleotides agree with TRBD2. In germline, CDR1 is SNHLY, CDR2 FYNNEI. The CDR3 is made up of 12 amino acids. The V gene end was trimmed by 7 bases and the J gene end by 6 bases; junction bases not matched to a gene: 2. CDR3 coding DNA: TGTGCCAGCACACTAGCGGGCGATACGCAGTATTTT. Translated: CASTLAGDTQYF.

The chain employs TRBV7-7 and TRBJ2-7, with 7 nucleotides matching TRBD1. With V trimmed by 5 bases and J by 6 bases, 10 bases remained unmatched. The CDR3 is 14 residues long. CDR1 is SSHAT, CDR2 FNYEAQ, per germline (reference sequence). The CDR3 is CASSPGDRLSEQYF. For the CDR3, the DNA is TGTGCCAGCAGCCCAGGGGACAGACTTTCCGAGCAGTACTTC.

This rearrangement joins TRBV4-3 to TRBJ1-2; D not resolved. V dropped 2 bases and J dropped 2 bases, with 15 bases sitting between them. The germline gives CDR1 LGHNA, CDR2 YSLEER. The CDR3 is 16 residues long. CDR3 loop: CASSQTYMGENYGYTF. CDR3 sequence (DNA): TGCGCCAGCAGCCAAACGTACATGGGTGAAAACTATGGCTACACCTTC.

This rearrangement joins TRBV6-1 to TRBJ2-3; 8 nucleotides agree with TRBD2. The CDR3 is made up of 15 amino acids. Unmatched junction bases numbered 7, after V lost 6 bases and J lost 2 bases. Looked up from germline, CDR1 is MNHNS and CDR2 is SASEGT. CDR3 nucleotide sequence: TGTGCCAGCAGCCGACTAGCGACATTCACAGATACGCAGTATTTT. Protein product: CASSRLATFTDTQYF.

The rearrangement uses TRBV12-3 or TRBV12-4 and TRBJ2-4; D is perhaps TRBD2 (6 bases). This CDR3 comprises 15 residues. The germline V and J ends were trimmed by 6 bases and 3 bases, with 15 bases remaining between them. The CDR3, as DNA: TGTGCCAGCAGCCTGGTGGGAGGTGGCAAAAACATTCAGTACTTC. As protein: CASSLVGGGKNIQYF.

The chain has TRBV3-1 and TRBJ2-1; D perhaps matches TRBD2 (7 bases). Germline V gene sequence: CDR1 LGHDT, CDR2 YNNKEL (reference sequence). Between the trimmed V and J ends, which lost 2 bases and 7 bases, there was a span of 15 bases. This CDR3 contains 15 residues. The CDR3 DNA is TGTGCCAGCAGCCAATTTGCGGGGGCCTTTAATGAGCAGTTCTTC. Amino acid sequence: CASSQFAGAFNEQFF.

CDR3 in DNA: TGCAGTGCTCCTAGCGGGCCCCGCTCCTACAATGAGCAGTTCTTC. Translation gives CSAPSGPRSYNEQFF. The rearrangement joins TRBV20-1 to TRBJ2-1, with TRBD2 identical over 8 bases. The V and J ends lost 5 bases and 0 bases, in that order; junction bases with no gene match: 6. This CDR3 comprises 15 residues. Per the germline V gene, CDR1 is DFQATT and CDR2 is SNEGSKA (reference sequence).

There are a few counts of this clonotype. The genes are TRBV10-3 and TRBJ2-7, with D tentatively TRBD1 (6 bases). CDR3 length: 13 residues. Trimming removed 6 bases from V and 3 bases from J, with 12 bases in between. Germline V gene sequence: CDR1 ENHRY, CDR2 SYGVKD. The DNA of the CDR3 is TGTGCCATCAGCAAGACAGGAATCTACGAGCAGTACTTC. As protein: CAISKTGIYEQYF.

The gene calls are TRBV27 and TRBJ1-1; 11 nucleotides agree with TRBD1. The CDR3 is made up of 14 amino acids. V lost 8 bases, J lost 4 bases, and 6 bases stayed unmatched. The V gene's germline CDR1 is MNHEY and CDR2 SMNVEV (reference sequence). CDR3 DNA: TGTGCCAGCGGGTGGACAGGGGGCGTCACTGAAGCTTTCTTT. Protein product: CASGWTGGVTEAFF.

V and J are TRBV9 and TRBJ2-1; 7 bases match TRBD1. CDR3 length: 16 amino acids. V was clipped by 5 bases and J by 0 bases; unmatched bases: 8. Germline loops: CDR1 SGDLS, CDR2 YYNGEE. Here the CDR3 DNA reads TGTGCCAGCAGGGGAAAAGGGGACAGCTCCTACAATGAGCAGTTCTTC. It is translated as CASRGKGDSSYNEQFF.

The chain is built from TRBV3-1 and TRBJ2-7; D may be TRBD1 or TRBD2 (5 bases each). There are 15 residues in the CDR3. The ends were cut back, 3 bases at V and 2 bases at J, with 14 bases in the middle. In germline, CDR1 is LGHDT, CDR2 YNNKEL (reference sequence). The CDR3 sequence: CASSHPGPGAYEQYF. The CDR3 DNA reads as TGTGCCAGCAGCCATCCGGGACCTGGGGCCTACGAGCAGTACTTC.

Worth noting for this clonotype: The junction and the germline gene differ at one end; a read error may be behind it. This sequence joins TRBV7-9 and TRBJ2-3, with D perhaps TRBD2 (6 bases). This CDR3 comprises 14 residues. CDR1 is SEHNR and CDR2 is FQNEAQ in the germline V gene (reference sequence). The CDR3 loop reads CASSTSTSTGTQYF. The CDR3, as DNA: TGTGCCAGTTCCACTAGCACCAGCACAGGTACGCAGTATTTT.

The V gene is TRBV27, the J gene TRBJ2-3; no clear D. The germline V gene has CDR1 MNHEY and CDR2 SMNVEV (reference sequence). This CDR3 region has 13 residues. Trimming cost V 5 bases and J 2 bases, with 8 bases left between them. The CDR3 bases are TGTGCCAGCAGTCGGTTGCACACAGATACGCAGTATTTT. This translates into CASSRLHTDTQYF.

The V and J genes are TRBV20-1 and TRBJ1-2; perhaps TRBD1 as D (5 bases). Germline loops: CDR1 DFQATT, CDR2 SNEGSKA (reference sequence). The CDR3 consists of 14 residues. Trimming took 3 bases from V and 8 from J, leaving 19 bases between them. The CDR3 region is CSARDGAGYDGYTF. The CDR3 nucleotides are TGCAGTGCTAGGGACGGGGCAGGGTACGACGGCTACACCTTC.

The rearrangement links TRBV29-1 to TRBJ2-1; 9 bases fit TRBD1. The germline V gene encodes CDR1 SQVTM and CDR2 ANQGSEA. J was trimmed by 8 bases and V by 4 bases; bases with no gene match: 9. The CDR3 spans 14 residues. Here the CDR3 DNA reads TGCAGCGTTGGGGACAGGGCTGGGTTGGATGAGCAGTTCTTC. Its protein is CSVGDRAGLDEQFF.

The chain carries TRBV6-5 and TRBJ1-2; D remains ambiguous. The germline gives CDR1 MNHEY, CDR2 SVGAGI. V lost 6 bases and J lost 8, with 13 bases in between. The CDR3 totals 12 residues. In DNA form, the CDR3 reads TGTGCCAGCAGCACTCCTCGGTCCGGCTACACCTTC. Translated, it gives CASSTPRSGYTF.

V and J are TRBV3-1 and TRBJ2-1; D possibly corresponds to TRBD1 (5 bases). The CDR3 sequence is 16 residues long. CDR1 is LGHDT, CDR2 YNNKEL, per germline (reference sequence). The V and J ends lost 4 bases and 5 bases respectively, with 18 bases between them. The CDR3 sequence: CASSPVQGFQDNEQFF. The CDR3 coding sequence is TGTGCCAGCAGCCCAGTCCAGGGTTTCCAGGACAATGAGCAGTTCTTC.

Concerning this clonotype: This may be a read error, as it is one base from a much larger clone. The V and J genes are TRBV7-9 and TRBJ2-7; TRBD2 agrees at 7 bases. Germline values: CDR1 SEHNR, CDR2 FQNEAQ (reference sequence). The CDR3 contains 15 residues. Trimming removed 5 bases from V and 7 bases from J; junction bases left unmatched: 14. CDR3 bases: TGTGCCAGCAGCAGCAAAGCGGGAATCTGGAATGAGCAGTACTTC. Its translation: CASSSKAGIWNEQYF.

The chain has TRBV7-9 and TRBJ2-7; the match to TRBD2 covers 10 bases. Unmatched junction bases numbered 7, after V lost 5 bases and J lost 3 bases. CDR3 length equals 15 residues. Germline CDR1 SEHNR, CDR2 FQNEAQ (reference sequence). CDR3 in amino acids: CASSILAGAFYEQYF. In DNA form, the CDR3 reads TGTGCCAGCAGCATCCTAGCGGGGGCCTTCTACGAGCAGTACTTC.

Note on this clonotype: Germline is not matched at one junction end, which may reflect a read error. The genes are TRBV27 and TRBJ1-1; maybe TRBD1 (6 bases). The CDR3 spans 15 residues. Germline values: CDR1 MNHEY, CDR2 SMNVEV (reference sequence). The CDR3 protein is CASSLQGSMNTEAFF. The DNA for the CDR3 is TGTGCCAGTAGTTTACAGGGATCAATGAACACTGAAGCTTTCTTT.

The J gene is TRBJ1-6, the V gene TRBV11-2; D is unresolved. Germline loops: CDR1 SGHAT, CDR2 FQNNGV. This CDR3 spans 12 amino acids. V was cut by 7 bases and J by 10 bases, with 11 bases left in between. The CDR3 nucleotides are TGTGCCAGCACGGCAGGTAGCTCACCCCTCCACTTT. As protein: CASTAGSSPLHF.

The genes are TRBV7-2 and TRBJ2-7; TRBD1 matches at 7 bases. The CDR3 length is 17 residues. Looked up from germline, CDR1 is SGHTA and CDR2 is FQGNSA. V lost 2 bases, J lost 0 bases, and 10 bases stayed unmatched. The DNA for the CDR3 is TGTGCCAGCAGCTTACCGGCGACAGGGACAAGCTCCTACGAGCAGTACTTC. Protein: CASSLPATGTSSYEQYF.

The chain has TRBV3-1 and TRBJ2-1; 7 bases agree with TRBD2. The CDR3 sequence is 16 residues long. Germline loops: CDR1 LGHDT, CDR2 YNNKEL (reference sequence). V lost 4 bases to trimming and J lost 4 bases; unmatched junction nucleotides: 10. The CDR3 DNA reads TGTGCCAGCAGCCTAGACTGGGGGGGAGGTTACAATGAGCAGTTCTTC. The encoded protein is CASSLDWGGGYNEQFF.

The chain has TRBV10-3 and TRBJ2-1, with D perhaps matching TRBD1 (6 bases). The germline V gene has CDR1 ENHRY and CDR2 SYGVKD. This CDR3 has 11 amino acids. Trimming pared 8 bases from V and 14 bases from J, leaving 16 bases between. CDR3 region: CAIGSTGGEFF. The CDR3 DNA follows: TGTGCCATCGGGTCAACTGGGGGCGAGTTCTTC.